The 8 T cell receptor beta chains below were found in one sample sequenced in a study of CD8 T cells in Susac syndrome. Reverse transcription of roughly 0.5 to 1 ug RNA was carried out with random hexamers. MiXCR was run by TCRdb on the immunoSEQ multiplex PCR reads, yielding one entry per CDR3 protein. Here the sample spans 110,000 or so distinct CDR3 sequences, 93% being singletons. Specimen: CD4+ T cells from PBMCs. The receptors originated from a human donor with multiple sclerosis.

This sequence joins TRBV4-1 and TRBJ1-4, with TRBD1 as a possible D gene (5 bases). The CDR3 is 15 residues long. CDR1 is MGHRA, CDR2 YSYEKL, per germline. The germline V and J ends were trimmed by 4 bases and 8 bases, with 17 bases remaining between them. This CDR3 is CASSRRGTGGEKLFF. CDR3 bases: TGCGCCAGCAGCCGGCGAGGGACCGGTGGAGAAAAACTGTTTTTT.

This chain links TRBV20-1 with TRBJ2-5; D is perhaps TRBD2 (6 bases). CDR1 and CDR2 from the germline V gene are DFQATT and SNEGSKA (reference sequence). The CDR3 consists of 14 residues. V lost 0 bases and J 4 bases, leaving 12 bases between the germline ends. The CDR3 spells CSAREMGGGETQYF. The CDR3 nucleotides read TGCAGTGCTAGAGAAATGGGGGGAGGAGAGACCCAGTACTTC.

The chain carries TRBV5-1 and TRBJ2-1; D is possibly TRBD2 (5 bases). The CDR3 consists of 13 residues. V was pared by 4 bases and J by 9 bases, with 14 bases between. Germline V gene lookup returns CDR1 SGHRS and CDR2 YFSETQ. CDR3: CASSPILAIEQFF. As DNA, the CDR3 is TGCGCCAGCAGCCCCATTCTAGCCATTGAGCAGTTCTTC.

V usage is TRBV12-3 or TRBV12-4 and J usage is TRBJ2-5; D gene ambiguous. Trimming pared 0 bases from V and 5 bases from J, leaving 13 bases between. The CDR3 has 15 amino acids. CDR3 nucleotides: TGTGCCAGCAGTTTAGCGGTGGCGGATCCGGAGACCCAGTACTTC. This sequence encodes CASSLAVADPETQYF.

This clonotype was recorded only once. The chain couples TRBV6-5 to TRBJ1-5, with D maybe TRBD1 (5 bases). Germline V gene lookup returns CDR1 MNHEY and CDR2 SVGAGI. The ends were cut back, 4 bases at V and 4 bases at J, with 8 bases in the middle. The CDR3 has 13 amino acids. The CDR3 nucleotides are TGTGCCAGCAGTTTCGCAGGGAATCAGCCCCAGCATTTT. This gives the protein CASSFAGNQPQHF.

In the case of this clonotype: The limits of the CDR3 on the DNA are not certain, so only TCRdb's listed CDR3 is given. The chain combines TRBV7-2 with TRBJ1-1; no DNA check was done on the table's D call, TRBD1. The CDR3 adds up to 12 amino acids, both ends counted. Germline V CDR1 and CDR2: SGHTA, FQGNSA. The CDR3 protein is CASSSSSGKAFF.

This clonotype was recorded once. The J gene is TRBJ1-1, the V gene TRBV20-1, with 7 nucleotides matching TRBD1. The length of the CDR3 is 12 residues. CDR1 is DFQATT, CDR2 SNEGSKA, per germline (reference sequence). The V gene end was trimmed by 6 bases and the J gene end by 5 bases; junction bases not matched to a gene: 6. For the CDR3, the DNA is TGCAGTGCGGATACAGGGGTTACTGAAGCTTTCTTT. As protein: CSADTGVTEAFF.

The chain couples TRBV7-9 to TRBJ2-6; the D is unclear. Germline V lookup: CDR1 SEHNR, CDR2 FQNEAQ (reference sequence). Between the trimmed V and J ends, which lost 5 bases and 0 bases, there was a span of 5 bases. CDR3 length: 14 residues. DNA of the CDR3: TGTGCCAGCAGCCGACCCTCTGGGGCCAACGTCCTGACTTTC. As protein: CASSRPSGANVLTF.